Listed here is a single T cell receptor (beta chain). The sample is drawn from a study of cytomegalovirus exposure and HLA in healthy donors. Donors showed nominal health when sampled, although they likely had unrecorded immune exposures. 60 Vbeta and 13 Jbeta primers were used in PCR. Sequenced by immunoSEQ multiplex PCR; TCRdb stores in-frame clones only, minus some. The top ten hold less than 3.5% of the sample, which has approximately 97,000 clones, roughly three quarters seen once. Germline V lookup: CDR1 SGDLS, CDR2 YYNGEE. The CDR3 sequence is 17 residues long. Trimming cost V 0 bases and J 1 base; bases outside gene matches: 7.

The sequenced material came from PBMCs. The chain couples TRBV9 to TRBJ2-1; TRBD1 agrees at 7 bases. The sequence was obtained from a male donor in good health and CMV-seropositive. CDR3 coding DNA: TGTGCCAGCAGCGTAGCCCTCGACAGGGTTTCCTACAATGAGCAGTTCTTC. It is translated as CASSVALDRVSYNEQFF.